This T cell receptor (beta chain) was profiled in a study of breast tumors, draining lymph nodes, adjacent tissues. This clonotype was seen at least ten times. Its target is unknown. Notes on the study in general: Tumor repertoires ranked between lymph nodes and nontumor tissue in diversity, with V and J gene preferences.

TCRdb fed the multiplex PCR reads into MiXCR, producing one record per CDR3 protein. The sample consists of fewer than 250,000 distinct CDR3 sequences, about 34% of them appearing once. Axillary draining lymph nodes of breast cancer patients supplied the node samples. The TCR was taken from a female donor with breast cancer. Some clones in this sample may be carry-over from other donors' samples. The sequenced material came from axillary lymph node tissue.

The CDR3 nucleotides are TGTGCCAGCAGTGGCGCCCTCCGGGATACCCTCTCTGGAAACACCATATATTTT. This encodes CASSGALRDTLSGNTIYF. The chain joins TRBV6-1 to TRBJ1-3; D gene unclear. Trimming cost V 4 bases and J 0 bases, with 19 bases left between them. In germline, CDR1 is MNHNS, CDR2 SASEGT. This CDR3 region has 18 residues.